Following are 27 T cell receptor beta chains from one sample sequenced in a study of radiotherapy plus CTLA-4 blockade in lung cancer. Clones were read by immunoSEQ multiplex PCR, and TCRdb kept only the in-frame ones, dropping some. The sample carries around 120,000 clones, roughly 74% recorded once. The sample consisted of peripheral blood, taken from a patient treated with radiotherapy plus ipilimumab. The receptors were gathered from a human donor with non-small cell lung cancer who had a partial response to radiotherapy plus ipilimumab.

This clone was detected only a few times. The rearrangement uses TRBV7-8 and TRBJ2-5, with 8 bases that match TRBD2. This CDR3 region has 15 residues. CDR1 and CDR2 from the germline V gene are SGHVS and FQNEAQ. The junction had 9 bases not matched to a gene; V was cut back by 5 bases and J by 4 bases. The chain's CDR3 is CASSRSGTRSETQYF. The CDR3 DNA sequence: TGTGCCAGCAGCCGAAGCGGGACTAGGTCAGAGACCCAGTACTTC.

The V and J genes are TRBV27 and TRBJ2-7; D not resolved. In germline, CDR1 is MNHEY, CDR2 SMNVEV (reference sequence). The V end was cut by 5 bases, the J end by 6 bases, with 14 bases between. The CDR3 is 13 residues long. The CDR3 DNA reads TGTGCCAGCAGTCCTACCCCCCGCGGCGAGCAGTACTTC. Protein sequence: CASSPTPRGEQYF.

V usage is TRBV4-1 and J usage is TRBJ1-5; no clear D. The CDR3 is made up of 16 amino acids. Between the trimmed V and J ends, which lost 0 bases and 3 bases, there was a span of 12 bases. The germline gives CDR1 MGHRA, CDR2 YSYEKL. CDR3 residues: CASSQEAGGNNQPQHF. In DNA form, the CDR3 reads TGCGCCAGCAGCCAAGAAGCGGGAGGGAACAATCAGCCCCAGCATTTT.

V gene TRBV11-3 combines with J gene TRBJ2-5; TRBD2 matches at 7 bases. The CDR3 is made up of 17 amino acids. Germline values: CDR1 SGHNT, CDR2 YENEEA. Germline trimming cut 5 bases from V and 2 bases from J; bases unmatched to any gene: 14. CDR3 DNA sequence: TGTGCCAGCAGCCCACGGGGAGGGCAGAACACTCAAGAGACCCAGTACTTC. Translating it yields CASSPRGGQNTQETQYF.

The rearrangement uses TRBV28 and TRBJ2-7; 12 bases are shared with TRBD2. Trimming cost V 5 bases and J 7 bases; bases outside gene matches: 9. Germline V gives CDR1 MDHEN, CDR2 SYDVKM. The CDR3 spans 15 residues. The CDR3 reads CASSPPSGRAGEQYF. CDR3 nucleotides: TGTGCCAGCAGTCCCCCTAGCGGGAGGGCCGGAGAGCAGTACTTC.

This sequence joins TRBV4-3 and TRBJ1-1, with 8 positions matching TRBD1. Losses at the gene ends were 1 base for V and 3 bases for J; bases not matched to a gene: 7. Germline CDR1 and CDR2: LGHNA and YSLEER. This CDR3 comprises 16 residues. CDR3 coding DNA: TGCGCCAGCAGCCAAGGGACAGGGACTTCTGACACTGAAGCTTTCTTT. It codes for CASSQGTGTSDTEAFF.

The chain employs TRBV5-6 and TRBJ2-1; 13 positions agree with TRBD2. Germline trimming cut 0 bases from V and 5 bases from J; bases unmatched to any gene: 8. The CDR3 length is 18 residues. The germline V gene encodes CDR1 SGHDT and CDR2 YYEEEE. For the CDR3, the DNA is TGTGCCAGCAGCTTGGTTATTGAGGGACTAGCGGGGAACAATGAGCAGTTCTTC. The encoded protein is CASSLVIEGLAGNNEQFF.

The rearrangement joins TRBV9 to TRBJ2-5; 10 positions match TRBD2. V trimming: 0 bases; J trimming: 4 bases; junction bases outside the gene matches: 12. The CDR3 is 18 amino acids. Per the germline V gene, CDR1 is SGDLS and CDR2 is YYNGEE. The CDR3 coding sequence is TGTGCCAGCAGCGTAGCACCGAGCGGGAGGGGGGTTTTAGAGACCCAGTACTTC. Its protein is CASSVAPSGRGVLETQYF. Together with reference TRBV9 and TRBJ2-5, the CDR3 gives the full variable domain: DSGVTQTPKHLITATGQRVTLRCSPRSGDLSVYWYQQSLDQGLQFLIQYYNGEERAKGNILERFSAQQFPDLHSELNLSSLELGDSALYFCASSVAPSGRGVLETQYFGPGTRLLVL.

The J gene is TRBJ1-2, the V gene TRBV28; a weak D match, TRBD1 (5 bases). Trimming removed 7 bases at V and 5 bases at J, with 14 bases between. CDR3 length: 13 amino acids. The germline CDR1 and CDR2 sequences are MDHEN and SYDVKM. The CDR3 reads CASKYGGRYGYTF. The CDR3 DNA is TGTGCCAGCAAATACGGGGGACGGTATGGCTACACCTTC.

This clone was seen once. The chain uses TRBV28 and TRBJ2-7; 7 bases fit TRBD1. Germline V gene lookup returns CDR1 MDHEN and CDR2 SYDVKM. V shed 5 bases, J shed 0 bases, and the junction held 4 bases outside the gene matches. This CDR3 has 14 residues. This chain's CDR3 is CASSTRDSSYEQYV. In DNA form, the CDR3 reads TGTGCCAGCAGTACCCGGGACAGCTCCTACGAGCAGTACGTC.

The chain is built from TRBV10-3 and TRBJ2-1, with 12 bases fitting TRBD2. The CDR3 length is 15 residues. Germline CDR1 reads ENHRY; CDR2 reads SYGVKD. V lost 4 bases and J lost 7; bases outside the gene matches: 5. CDR3 region: CAISAASGRANEQFF. CDR3 nucleotides: TGTGCCATCAGTGCAGCTAGCGGGAGGGCAAATGAGCAGTTCTTC.

V and J are TRBV11-2 and TRBJ2-6, with D perhaps matching TRBD2 (6 bases). V dropped 8 bases and J dropped 5 bases, with 13 bases sitting between them. This CDR3 comprises 14 residues. Germline CDR1 is SGHAT and CDR2 is FQNNGV. The DNA for the CDR3 is TGTGCCAGCTGTCGGGAGCAGTGGGCCAACGTCCTGACTTTC. Translation gives CASCREQWANVLTF.

The chain couples TRBV28 to TRBJ1-2; D is perhaps TRBD1 (5 bases). The CDR3 contains 16 residues. V lost 5 bases to trimming and J lost 0 bases, with 16 bases between them. Germline V gives CDR1 MDHEN, CDR2 SYDVKM. CDR3 in amino acids: CASSPQSWGANYGYTF. The DNA for the CDR3 is TGTGCCAGCAGTCCGCAATCGTGGGGGGCTAACTATGGCTACACCTTC.

V and J are TRBV4-2 and TRBJ2-3, with TRBD1 as a possible D gene (5 bases). Trimming shortened V by 1 base and J by 6 bases, and 11 bases separated the two germline ends. Looked up from germline, CDR1 is LGHNA and CDR2 is YNFKEQ. CDR3 size: 14 residues. CDR3 DNA: TGTGCCAGCAGCCAAGGGGTTAAGGGGGATACGCAGTATTTT. Amino acids: CASSQGVKGDTQYF.

The chain carries TRBV6-5 and TRBJ1-1; D is perhaps TRBD1 (5 bases). This CDR3 has 16 amino acids. Trimming removed 4 bases at V and 1 base at J, with 16 bases between. CDR1 and CDR2 (germline): MNHEY, SVGAGI. CDR3 sequence (DNA): TGTGCCAGCAGTTCCCCGACACAAGGGGCGAACACTGAAGCTTTCTTT. Its translation: CASSSPTQGANTEAFF.

The rearrangement uses TRBV6-5 and TRBJ1-1, with a tentative D call TRBD1 (5 bases). Looked up from germline, CDR1 is MNHEY and CDR2 is SVGAGI. The CDR3 runs 13 residues. V was trimmed by 7 bases and J by 6 bases, leaving 15 bases between them. This CDR3 is CASTTPGLAEAFF. The CDR3 DNA is TGTGCCAGCACCACTCCAGGGCTCGCTGAAGCTTTCTTT.

This clone was counted a single time. V is TRBV6-5 and J is TRBJ2-7; D is possibly TRBD2 (5 bases). The CDR3 is 15 residues long. V dropped 0 bases and J dropped 0 bases, with 9 bases sitting between them. CDR1 and CDR2 (germline): MNHEY, SVGAGI. CDR3 nucleotide sequence: TGTGCCAGCAGTTACTCCTTCGGGAACTCCTACGAGCAGTACTTC. It codes for CASSYSFGNSYEQYF.

The chain couples TRBV6-1 to TRBJ2-3; D gene uncertain. Germline V gene lookup returns CDR1 MNHNS and CDR2 SASEGT. The germline V and J ends were trimmed by 10 bases and 4 bases, with 9 bases remaining between them. The CDR3 is 11 residues long. The CDR3 nucleotides read TGTGCCAACCACGCAGCAGATACGCAGTATTTT. Its translation is CANHAADTQYF.

The J gene is TRBJ2-2, the V gene TRBV7-2; no clear D gene. V lost 1 base to trimming and J lost 4 bases, with 10 bases between them. The CDR3 has 15 residues. CDR1 and CDR2 from the germline V gene are SGHTA and FQGNSA. CDR3 bases: TGTGCCAGCAGCTTAGAGTGGAGTAGCACCGGGGAGCTGTTTTTT. It is translated as CASSLEWSSTGELFF.

Only one count was recorded for this clone. The sample has other DNA sequences that encode this CDR3 too. The V and J genes are TRBV30 and TRBJ1-5; no definite D call. This CDR3 comprises 14 residues. Germline assignment: CDR1 GTSNPN and CDR2 SVGIG (reference sequence). The germline V and J ends were trimmed by 2 bases and 2 bases, with 10 bases remaining between them. The CDR3 spells CAWSLEGGNQPQHF. The CDR3 DNA reads as TGTGCCTGGAGTCTGGAGGGCGGCAATCAGCCCCAGCATTTT.

The gene calls are TRBV19 and TRBJ1-3; possibly TRBD1 for D (5 bases). The CDR3 totals 16 residues. The germline V gene has CDR1 LNHDA and CDR2 SQIVND (reference sequence). V dropped 5 bases and J dropped 3 bases, with 17 bases sitting between them. CDR3 loop: CASSSHPGQGGNTIYF. The CDR3, as DNA: TGTGCCAGTAGTTCTCACCCCGGGCAGGGTGGAAACACCATATATTTT. Drawing the rest from reference TRBV19 and TRBJ1-3, the complete variable domain is DGGITQSPKYLFRKEGQNVTLSCEQNLNHDAMYWYRQDPGQGLRLIYYSQIVNDFQKGDIAEGYSVSREKKESFPLTVTSAQKNPTAFYLCASSSHPGQGGNTIYFGEGSWLTVV.

This clone appeared once. The genes are TRBV30 and TRBJ1-5; the D is unclear. Trimming took off 2 bases at V and 7 bases at J, with 18 bases between the two ends. CDR3 length equals 15 residues. The germline gives CDR1 GTSNPN, CDR2 SVGIG (reference sequence). As DNA, the CDR3 is TGTGCCTGGAGTACGGCGGGCTACCGGAGGCAGCCCCAGCATTTT. Protein product: CAWSTAGYRRQPQHF.

This clone was seen only once. The CDR3 is CASSFPGQGTTEAFF. CDR3 nucleotides: TGTGCCAGCAGTTTCCCGGGACAGGGGACCACTGAAGCTTTCTTT. The chain combines TRBV6-6 with TRBJ1-1; 10 bases agree with TRBD1. This CDR3 spans 15 amino acids. Germline V lookup: CDR1 MNHNY, CDR2 SVGAGI (reference sequence). With V trimmed by 4 bases and J by 4 bases, 6 bases remained unmatched.

The chain is built from TRBV21-1 and TRBJ2-2; the table's D gene call, TRBD1, was not cross checked with the DNA. TRBV21-1 is assigned pseudogene status. The CDR3 sequence is 17 residues long. CDR3 amino acids: CASSKGDGTVNTGELFF. DNA for the CDR3: TGTGCCAGCAGCAAAGGGGACGGGACAGTTAACACCGGGGAGCTGTTTTTT.

The table lists this clone with a few counts. At the DNA level, this CDR3 is encoded by other sequences in the same sample as well. The chain employs TRBV30 and TRBJ1-6, with D possibly TRBD1 on 6 matching bases. Germline V lookup: CDR1 GTSNPN, CDR2 SVGIG (reference sequence). V was pared by 2 bases and J by 7 bases, with 12 bases between. The CDR3 is 14 amino acids. Here the CDR3 reads CAWSLGQPNSPLHF. CDR3 sequence (DNA): TGTGCCTGGAGTCTCGGACAGCCGAATTCACCCCTCCACTTT.

The gene calls are TRBV9 and TRBJ2-3, with TRBD2 as a possible D gene (6 bases). The V and J ends lost 4 bases and 6 bases respectively, with 12 bases between them. From germline, CDR1 is SGDLS and CDR2 YYNGEE. The CDR3 runs to 13 residues. CDR3 in amino acids: CASSTPGRDTQYF. The CDR3 DNA is TGTGCCAGCAGCACCCCGGGGAGGGATACGCAGTATTTT.

The sample holds one count of this clone. V and J are TRBV5-4 and TRBJ2-5, with 8 bases aligning to TRBD2. J gave up 2 bases and V 0 bases, and 9 bases lay outside the gene matches. This CDR3 comprises 17 residues. CDR1 is SGHNT and CDR2 is YYREEE in the germline V gene (reference sequence). The CDR3 coding sequence is TGTGCCAGCAGCTTGGCTCCGGGAGCGGGAGCTCAAGAGACCCAGTACTTC. It specifies CASSLAPGAGAQETQYF.